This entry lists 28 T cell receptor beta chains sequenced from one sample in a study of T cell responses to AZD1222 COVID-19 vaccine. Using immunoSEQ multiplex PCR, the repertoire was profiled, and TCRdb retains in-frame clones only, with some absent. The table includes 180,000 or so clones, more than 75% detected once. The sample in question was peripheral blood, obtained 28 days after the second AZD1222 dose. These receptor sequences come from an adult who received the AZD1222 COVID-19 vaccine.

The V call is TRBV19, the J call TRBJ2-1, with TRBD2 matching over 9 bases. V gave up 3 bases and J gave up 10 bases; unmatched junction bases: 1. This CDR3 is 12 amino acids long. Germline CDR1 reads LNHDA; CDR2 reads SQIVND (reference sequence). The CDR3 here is CASSISGREQFF. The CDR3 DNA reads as TGTGCCAGTAGTATTAGCGGGAGAGAGCAGTTCTTC.

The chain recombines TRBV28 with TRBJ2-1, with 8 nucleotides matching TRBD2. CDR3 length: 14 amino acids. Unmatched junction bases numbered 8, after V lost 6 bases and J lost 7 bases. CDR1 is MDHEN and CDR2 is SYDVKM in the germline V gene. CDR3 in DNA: TGTGCCAGCAGACAGCCCGGGACTAGAAATGAGCAGTTCTTC. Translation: CASRQPGTRNEQFF.

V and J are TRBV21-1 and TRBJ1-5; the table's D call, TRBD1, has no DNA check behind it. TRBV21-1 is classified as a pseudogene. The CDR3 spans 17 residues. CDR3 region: CASSKEPEPADSQPQHF. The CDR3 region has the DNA TGTGCCAGCAGCAAAGAACCGGAACCCGCAGACAGTCAGCCCCAGCATTTT.

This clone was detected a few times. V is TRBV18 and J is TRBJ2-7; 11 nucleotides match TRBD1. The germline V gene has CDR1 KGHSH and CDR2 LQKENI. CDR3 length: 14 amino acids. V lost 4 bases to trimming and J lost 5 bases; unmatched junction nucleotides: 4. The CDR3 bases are TGTGCCAGCTCACGTAGGACAGGGGGCGACGAGCAGTACTTC. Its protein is CASSRRTGGDEQYF.

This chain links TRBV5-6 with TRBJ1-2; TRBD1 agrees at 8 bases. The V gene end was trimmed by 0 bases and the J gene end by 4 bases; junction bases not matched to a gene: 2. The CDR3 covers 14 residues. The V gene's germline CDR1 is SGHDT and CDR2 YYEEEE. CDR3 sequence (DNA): TGTGCCAGCAGCTTGGACAGGGGGTCCTATGGCTACACCTTC. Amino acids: CASSLDRGSYGYTF.

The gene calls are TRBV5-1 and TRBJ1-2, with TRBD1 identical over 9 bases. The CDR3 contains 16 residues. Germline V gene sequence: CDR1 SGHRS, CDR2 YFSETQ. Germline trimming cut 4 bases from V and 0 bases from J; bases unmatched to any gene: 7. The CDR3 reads CASSLQGAASNYGYTF. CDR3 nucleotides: TGCGCCAGCAGCCTACAGGGGGCGGCTTCTAACTATGGCTACACCTTC.

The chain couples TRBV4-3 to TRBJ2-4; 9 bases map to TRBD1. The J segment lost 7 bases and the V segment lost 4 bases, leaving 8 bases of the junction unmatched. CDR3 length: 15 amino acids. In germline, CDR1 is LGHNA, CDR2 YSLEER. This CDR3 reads CASSPSRTGVNIQYF. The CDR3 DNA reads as TGCGCCAGCAGCCCATCCCGGACAGGGGTGAACATTCAGTACTTC.

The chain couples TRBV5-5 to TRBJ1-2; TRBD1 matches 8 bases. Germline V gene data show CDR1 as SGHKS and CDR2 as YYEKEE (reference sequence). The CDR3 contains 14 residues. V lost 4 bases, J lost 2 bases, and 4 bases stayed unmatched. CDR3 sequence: CASSARTGNYGYTF. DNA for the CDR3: TGTGCCAGCAGCGCCAGGACAGGGAACTATGGCTACACCTTC.

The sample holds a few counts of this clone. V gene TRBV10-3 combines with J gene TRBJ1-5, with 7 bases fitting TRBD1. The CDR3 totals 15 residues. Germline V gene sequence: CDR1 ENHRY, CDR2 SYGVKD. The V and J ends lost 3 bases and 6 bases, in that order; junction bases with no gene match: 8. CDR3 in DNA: TGTGCCATCAGTGAAAGACAGGGATCCAGTCAGCCCCAGCATTTT. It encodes CAISERQGSSQPQHF.

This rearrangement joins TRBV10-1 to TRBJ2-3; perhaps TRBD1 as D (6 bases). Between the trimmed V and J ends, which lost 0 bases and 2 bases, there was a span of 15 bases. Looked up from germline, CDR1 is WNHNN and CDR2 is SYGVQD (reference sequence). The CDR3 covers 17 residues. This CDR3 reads CASSESRSGAYTDTQYF. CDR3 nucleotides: TGCGCCAGCAGTGAGTCGAGGTCAGGGGCTTACACAGATACGCAGTATTTT.

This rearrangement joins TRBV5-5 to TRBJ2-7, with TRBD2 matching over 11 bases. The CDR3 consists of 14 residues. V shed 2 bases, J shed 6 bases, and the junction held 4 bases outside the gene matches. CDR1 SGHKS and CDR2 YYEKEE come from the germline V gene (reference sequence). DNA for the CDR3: TGTGCCAGCAGCTTACTAGCGGGAGTAGGCGAGCAGTACTTC. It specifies CASSLLAGVGEQYF.

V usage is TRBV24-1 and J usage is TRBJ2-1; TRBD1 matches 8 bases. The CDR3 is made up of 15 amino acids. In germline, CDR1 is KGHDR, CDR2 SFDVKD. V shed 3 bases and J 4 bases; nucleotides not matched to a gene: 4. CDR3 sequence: CATSDDRGPYNEQFF. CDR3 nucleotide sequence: TGTGCCACCAGTGATGACAGGGGACCGTACAATGAGCAGTTCTTC.

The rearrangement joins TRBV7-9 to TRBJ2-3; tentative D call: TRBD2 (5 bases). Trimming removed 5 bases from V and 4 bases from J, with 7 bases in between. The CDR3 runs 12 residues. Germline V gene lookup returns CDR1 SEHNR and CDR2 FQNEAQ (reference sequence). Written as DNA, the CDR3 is TGTGCCAGCAGCCCGGACTCAGATACGCAGTATTTT. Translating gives CASSPDSDTQYF.

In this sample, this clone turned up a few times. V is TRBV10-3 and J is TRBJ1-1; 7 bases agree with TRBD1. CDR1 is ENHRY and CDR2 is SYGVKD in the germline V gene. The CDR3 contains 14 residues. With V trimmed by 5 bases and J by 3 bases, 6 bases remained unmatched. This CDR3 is CAISNRGEDTEAFF. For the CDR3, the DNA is TGTGCCATCAGTAACAGGGGTGAGGACACTGAAGCTTTCTTT.

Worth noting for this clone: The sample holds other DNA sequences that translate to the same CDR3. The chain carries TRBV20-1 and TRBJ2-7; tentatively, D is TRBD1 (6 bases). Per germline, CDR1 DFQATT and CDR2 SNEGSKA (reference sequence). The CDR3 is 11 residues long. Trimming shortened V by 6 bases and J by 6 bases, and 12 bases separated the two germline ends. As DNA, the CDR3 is TGCAGTGCCCAGACAGGATTCGAGCAGTACTTC. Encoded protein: CSAQTGFEQYF.

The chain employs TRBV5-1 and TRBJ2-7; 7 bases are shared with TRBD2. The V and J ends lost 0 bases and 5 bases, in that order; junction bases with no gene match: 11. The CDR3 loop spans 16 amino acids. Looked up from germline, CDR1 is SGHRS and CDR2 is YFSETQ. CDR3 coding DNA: TGCGCCAGCAGCTTGGCCGCGCGGCGGGAGTCCCACGAGCAGTACTTC. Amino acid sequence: CASSLAARRESHEQYF. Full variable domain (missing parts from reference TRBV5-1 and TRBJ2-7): KAGVTQTPRYLIKTRGQQVTLSCSPISGHRSVSWYQQTPGQGLQFLFEYFSETQRNKGNFPGRFSGRQFSNSRSEMNVSTLELGDSALYLCASSLAARRESHEQYFGPGTRLTVT.

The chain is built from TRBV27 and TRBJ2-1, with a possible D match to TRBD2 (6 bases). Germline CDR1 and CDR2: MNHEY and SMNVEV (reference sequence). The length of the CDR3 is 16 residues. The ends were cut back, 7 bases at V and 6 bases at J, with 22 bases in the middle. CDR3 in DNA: TGTGCCAGCAACCCTGCCGTCCAGCGGAGGGGCAATGAGCAGTTCTTC. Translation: CASNPAVQRRGNEQFF.

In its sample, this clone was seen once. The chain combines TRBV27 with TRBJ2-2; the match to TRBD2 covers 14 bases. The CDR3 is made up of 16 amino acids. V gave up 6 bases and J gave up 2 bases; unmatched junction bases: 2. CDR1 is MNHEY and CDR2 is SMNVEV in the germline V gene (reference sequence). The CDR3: CASRGLAGANTGELFF. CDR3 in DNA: TGTGCCAGCAGGGGACTAGCGGGAGCAAACACCGGGGAGCTGTTTTTT.

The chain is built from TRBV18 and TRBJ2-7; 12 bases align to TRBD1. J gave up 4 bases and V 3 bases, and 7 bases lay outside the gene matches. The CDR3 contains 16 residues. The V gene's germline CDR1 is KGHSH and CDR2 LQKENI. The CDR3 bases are TGTGCCAGCTCACCGCCTACGGGACAGGGGGCTTACGAGCAGTACTTC. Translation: CASSPPTGQGAYEQYF.

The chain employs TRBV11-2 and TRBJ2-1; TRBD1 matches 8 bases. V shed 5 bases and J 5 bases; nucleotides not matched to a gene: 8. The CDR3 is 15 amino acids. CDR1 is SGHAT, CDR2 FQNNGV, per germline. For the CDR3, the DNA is TGTGCCAGCAGCCCCCGACAGGGGATGAACAATGAGCAGTTCTTC. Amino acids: CASSPRQGMNNEQFF.

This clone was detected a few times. CDR3 in DNA: TGTGCCAGCAGCGGTGGAGGGAGAAGGGGCGAGCAGTACTTC. It codes for CASSGGGRRGEQYF. The J gene is TRBJ2-7, the V gene TRBV9; D may be TRBD2 (6 bases). Trimming cost V 3 bases and J 6 bases, with 16 bases left between them. Germline values: CDR1 SGDLS, CDR2 YYNGEE. The CDR3 is 14 amino acids.

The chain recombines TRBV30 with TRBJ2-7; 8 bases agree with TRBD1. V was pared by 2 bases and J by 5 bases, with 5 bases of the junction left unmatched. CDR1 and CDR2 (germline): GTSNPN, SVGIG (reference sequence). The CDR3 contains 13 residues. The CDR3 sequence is CAWSWGQVNEQYF. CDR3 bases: TGTGCCTGGAGTTGGGGACAGGTTAACGAGCAGTACTTC.

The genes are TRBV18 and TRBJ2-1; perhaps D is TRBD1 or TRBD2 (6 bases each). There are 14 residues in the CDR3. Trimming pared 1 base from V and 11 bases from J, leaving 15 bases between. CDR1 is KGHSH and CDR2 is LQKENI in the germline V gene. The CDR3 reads CASSPQSGGGKQFF. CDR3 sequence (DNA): TGTGCCAGCTCACCACAGTCAGGAGGGGGTAAGCAGTTCTTC.

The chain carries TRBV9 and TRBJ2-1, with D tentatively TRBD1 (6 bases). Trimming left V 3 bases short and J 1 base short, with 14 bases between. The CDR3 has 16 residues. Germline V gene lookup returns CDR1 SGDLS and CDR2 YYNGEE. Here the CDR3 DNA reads TGTGCCAGCAGCGAAACAGGGTCGTCGTCCTACAATGAGCAGTTCTTC. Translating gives CASSETGSSSYNEQFF.

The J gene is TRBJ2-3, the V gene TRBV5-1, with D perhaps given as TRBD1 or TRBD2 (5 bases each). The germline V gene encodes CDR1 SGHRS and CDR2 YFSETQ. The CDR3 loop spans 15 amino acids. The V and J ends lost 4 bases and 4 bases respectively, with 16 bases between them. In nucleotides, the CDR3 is TGCGCCAGCAGCCCCCGCGCTCAGGGAGCAGATACGCAGTATTTT. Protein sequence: CASSPRAQGADTQYF.

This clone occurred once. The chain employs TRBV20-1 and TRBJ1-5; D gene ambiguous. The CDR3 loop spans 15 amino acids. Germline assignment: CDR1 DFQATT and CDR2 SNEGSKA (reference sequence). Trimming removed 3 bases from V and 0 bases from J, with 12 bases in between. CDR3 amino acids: CSASRDANSNQPQHF. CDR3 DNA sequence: TGCAGTGCTAGTAGGGATGCCAATAGCAATCAGCCCCAGCATTTT.

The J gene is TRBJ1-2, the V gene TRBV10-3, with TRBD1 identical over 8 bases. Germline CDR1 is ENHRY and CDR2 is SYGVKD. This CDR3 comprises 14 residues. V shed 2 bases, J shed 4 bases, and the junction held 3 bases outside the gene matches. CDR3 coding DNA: TGTGCCATCAGTGAGGGACAGGGTGGCTATGGCTACACCTTC. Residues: CAISEGQGGYGYTF.

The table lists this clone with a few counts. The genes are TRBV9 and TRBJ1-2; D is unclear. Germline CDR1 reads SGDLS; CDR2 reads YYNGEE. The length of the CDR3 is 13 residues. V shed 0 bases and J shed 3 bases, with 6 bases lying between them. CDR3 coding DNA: TGTGCCAGCAGCGTAGACACGGACTATGGCTACACCTTC. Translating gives CASSVDTDYGYTF. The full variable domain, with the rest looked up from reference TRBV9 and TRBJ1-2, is DSGVTQTPKHLITATGQRVTLRCSPRSGDLSVYWYQQSLDQGLQFLIQYYNGEERAKGNILERFSAQQFPDLHSELNLSSLELGDSALYFCASSVDTDYGYTFGSGTRLTVV.